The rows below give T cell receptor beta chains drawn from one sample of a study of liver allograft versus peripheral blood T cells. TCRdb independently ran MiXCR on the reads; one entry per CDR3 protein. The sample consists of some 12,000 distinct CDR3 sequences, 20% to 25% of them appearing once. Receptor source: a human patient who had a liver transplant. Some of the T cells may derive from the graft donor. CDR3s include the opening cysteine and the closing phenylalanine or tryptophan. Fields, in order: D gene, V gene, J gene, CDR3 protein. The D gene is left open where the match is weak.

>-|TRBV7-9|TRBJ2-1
CASSLSLAGSLNEQFF
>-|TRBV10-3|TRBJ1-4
CAIKGGVEEKLFF
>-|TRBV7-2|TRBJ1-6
CASSLDRAGTYNSPLHF
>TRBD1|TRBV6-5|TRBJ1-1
CASRTGAHTEAFF
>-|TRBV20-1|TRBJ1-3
CSARRGAVEQDTIYF
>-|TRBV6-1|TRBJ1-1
CASTPQGLGTEAFF
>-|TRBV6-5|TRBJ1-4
CASSPLTKEKLFF
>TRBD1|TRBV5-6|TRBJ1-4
CASSLAGGRPNEKLFF
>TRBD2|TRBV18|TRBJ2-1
CASSPASGYNEQFF
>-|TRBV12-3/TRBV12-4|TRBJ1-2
CASSISTTVIYGYTF
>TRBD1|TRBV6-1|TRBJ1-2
CASSEWASGGNYGYTF
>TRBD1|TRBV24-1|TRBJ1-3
CATSDSGGSGNTIYF
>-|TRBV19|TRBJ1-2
CASSGPWEYGYTF
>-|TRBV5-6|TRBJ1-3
CASSLGTGSSGNTIYF